This T cell receptor (beta chain) appears in the sequencing data of a study of shared clonotypes between healthy human individuals. Study at large: Three CD4 naive, three CD4 memory, two CD8 naive and one CD8 memory plate were used per donor. Study-level points and caveats: Represented diversity, genetic and exposure-history alike, was limited by few donors. The sharing of 4.5% to 6.5% of naive CD4 clonotypes was seen across a handful of donors.

A deep-level run was used for the assay. TCRdb's table, derived via immunoSEQ multiplex PCR, lists solely in-frame clones and lacks some. The sample lists about 2,500,000 clones, around nine tenths occurring once. The CDR3 covers 15 residues. The V end was cut by 6 bases, the J end by 0 bases, with 12 bases between. In germline, CDR1 is MDHEN, CDR2 SYDVKM. With respect to this clone: Its antigen is currently unknown.

Material for sequencing was naive CD4+ T cells sorted from blood. As for subset: CD45RA+ positively selected. This rearrangement joins TRBV28 to TRBJ2-1; D gene unclear. This TCR was sampled from a man between 18 and 29 years old in good health. In nucleotides, the CDR3 is TGTGCCAGCAGCCCTACTGGTGGCTCCTACAATGAGCAGTTCTTC. Translating gives CASSPTGGSYNEQFF. The full variable domain, completed using reference TRBV28 and TRBJ2-1, is DVKVTQSSRYLVKRTGEKVFLECVQDMDHENMFWYRQDPGLGLRLIYFSYDVKMKEKGDIPEGYSVSREKKERFSLILESASTNQTSMYLCASSPTGGSYNEQFFGPGTRLTVL.